What follows are 21 T cell receptor beta chains derived from one specimen sequenced in a study of tumor-infiltrating lymphocytes in primary liver carcinoma. TCR beta cDNA was made from 500 ng total RNA with a constant-region primer. Library construction for TCR beta comprised three nested multiplex PCR rounds performed with slightly modified ARM-PCR. Running approximately 10 cycles apiece, the first two PCR rounds relied on TRBV1-TRBV30 forward primers together with a C-beta reverse primer. MiXCR was run by TCRdb on the multiplex PCR reads, yielding one entry per CDR3 protein. Among roughly 180,000 distinct CDR3 sequences listed, over 45% were seen once. Germline DNA was extracted too, while blood RNA derived from unsorted whole blood. What was sequenced was peripheral blood. These TCRs come from a man aged 35-49 years with primary liver carcinoma and hepatitis B virus infection.

The chain combines TRBV10-3 with TRBJ2-5; no firm D call. Trimming removed 8 bases at V and 2 bases at J, with 9 bases between. The germline V gene encodes CDR1 ENHRY and CDR2 SYGVKD. The CDR3 has 12 residues. The CDR3 protein is CAISVGQETQYF. The CDR3 DNA is TGTGCCATCTCAGTTGGACAAGAGACCCAGTACTTC.

This clonotype was detected only a few times. The chain carries TRBV4-1 and TRBJ2-1, with 8 bases identical to TRBD2. The V gene's germline CDR1 is MGHRA and CDR2 YSYEKL. Losses at the gene ends were 4 bases for V and 15 bases for J; bases not matched to a gene: 14. The CDR3 has 14 residues. This CDR3 reads CASSPLAGPFKLFF. CDR3 DNA sequence: TGCGCCAGCAGCCCCTTAGCGGGACCCTTTAAGCTGTTCTTC.

With regard to this clonotype: The junction and the germline gene differ at one end; a read error may be behind it. The genes are TRBV11-2 and TRBJ2-5, with 7 bases that match TRBD2. Germline CDR1 reads SGHAT; CDR2 reads FQNNGV. The CDR3 spans 13 residues. The CDR3 sequence: CASSLGGRQTQCF. The CDR3 region has the DNA TGTGCCAGTAGCTTGGGAGGGAGGCAGACCCAGTGCTTC.

This chain uses TRBV5-5 with TRBJ1-5; TRBD1 matches 7 bases. The CDR3 sequence is 15 residues long. The ends lost 1 base at V and 5 bases at J; junction bases unmatched: 6. Germline CDR1 SGHKS, CDR2 YYEKEE (reference sequence). CDR3 amino acids: CASSLNRGRDQPQHF. Written as DNA, the CDR3 is TGTGCCAGCAGCTTGAACAGGGGAAGGGATCAGCCCCAGCATTTT.

J is TRBJ2-5 and V is TRBV7-9, with 7 bases identical to TRBD2. There are 14 residues in the CDR3. Germline V CDR1 and CDR2: SEHNR, FQNEAQ (reference sequence). The ends lost 3 bases at V and 5 bases at J; junction bases unmatched: 6. The CDR3 reads CASSFGGAGETQYF. The CDR3 DNA is TGTGCCAGCAGCTTTGGCGGAGCGGGGGAGACCCAGTACTTC.

The V gene is TRBV6-6, the J gene TRBJ1-5, with D perhaps TRBD1 (6 bases). Per the germline V gene, CDR1 is MNHNY and CDR2 is SVGAGI (reference sequence). Trimming shortened V by 8 bases and J by 3 bases, and 14 bases separated the two germline ends. The CDR3 covers 14 residues. The CDR3 bases are TGTGCCAGCCGCGGGGGGCTTAACAATCAGCCCCAGCATTTT. Protein: CASRGGLNNQPQHF.

V gene TRBV5-6 combines with J gene TRBJ2-3, with D perhaps given as TRBD1 or TRBD2 (6 bases each). CDR1 SGHDT and CDR2 YYEEEE come from the germline V gene. CDR3 length: 19 amino acids. V was cut by 4 bases and J by 2 bases, with 26 bases left in between. DNA of the CDR3: TGTGCCAGCAGCCTCTCGGGTGGGGGGCTACCGACAGCCACAGATACGCAGTATTTT. Amino acid sequence: CASSLSGGGLPTATDTQYF.

A word on this clonotype: One base away lies a much larger clone, so this may be a sequencing read error. The genes are TRBV29-1 and TRBJ2-3; D is perhaps TRBD2 (6 bases). The V gene's germline CDR1 is SQVTM and CDR2 ANQGSEA. The CDR3 sequence is 12 residues long. V was cut by 7 bases and J by 5 bases, with 13 bases left in between. The CDR3 nucleotides read TGCAGCGCCCACAGGAGGGGAGATACGCAGTATTTT. Amino acid sequence: CSAHRRGDTQYF.

As to this clonotype: Its ends do not fully match the called genes, so a read error is possible. The rearrangement uses TRBV5-4 and TRBJ2-1; D possibly corresponds to TRBD2 (5 bases). CDR1 is SGHNT and CDR2 is YYREEE in the germline V gene (reference sequence). CDR3 size: 13 residues. CDR3 nucleotide sequence: TGTACCAGCAGCCCCGAGGGCTGGAATGAGCAGTTCTTC. As protein: CTSSPEGWNEQFF.

In the case of this clonotype: A read error may produce the germline difference seen at one junction end. This CDR3 is CASSLGYNGANVLAF. DNA for the CDR3: TGCGCCAGCAGTTTGGGGTATAATGGGGCCAACGTCCTGGCTTTC. The chain recombines TRBV4-1 with TRBJ2-6; TRBD1 is a possible D gene (5 bases). Germline-derived CDR1 and CDR2 are MGHRA and YSYEKL. The CDR3 consists of 15 residues.

The chain is built from TRBV11-2 and TRBJ2-5; tentatively, D is TRBD2 (5 bases). This CDR3 has 13 residues. Per the germline V gene, CDR1 is SGHAT and CDR2 is FQNNGV. Trimming stripped 10 bases from V and 5 bases from J, with 17 bases between. Written as DNA, the CDR3 is TGTGCCAATAGCCCCGGGATAGGGGAGACCCAGTACTTC. This encodes CANSPGIGETQYF.

The CDR3 coding sequence is TGCAGCGTTCAACGAGGGACCTACAATGAGCAGTTCTTC. Translated: CSVQRGTYNEQFF. The gene calls are TRBV29-1 and TRBJ2-1, with a weak D call TRBD2 (5 bases). Germline loops: CDR1 SQVTM, CDR2 ANQGSEA. The CDR3 is made up of 13 amino acids. Deletions cut 5 bases from V and 2 bases from J, with 10 bases between.

This clonotype occurred once. The final CDR3 position lacks the conserved phenylalanine or tryptophan, pointing to a likely read error. The gene calls are TRBV5-1 and TRBJ1-1; possible D gene TRBD1, 5 bases. Per the germline V gene, CDR1 is SGHRS and CDR2 is YFSETQ. V was pared by 9 bases and J by 5 bases, with 20 bases between. The CDR3 extends over 14 amino acids. Here the CDR3 DNA reads TGCGCCAACACCTTGGGGGGAAGCTCGACTGAAGCTTTCCTT. This gives the protein CANTLGGSSTEAFL.

V gene TRBV29-1 combines with J gene TRBJ2-1; D gene ambiguous. Trimming removed 1 base from V and 7 bases from J, with 11 bases in between. The CDR3 consists of 13 residues. CDR1 is SQVTM, CDR2 ANQGSEA, per germline. CDR3 in DNA: TGCAGCGTTGAAGGGACGGTGGGGAATGAGCAGTTCTTC. Amino acid sequence: CSVEGTVGNEQFF.

This clonotype showed up many times. The chain recombines TRBV29-1 with TRBJ2-1; perhaps TRBD1 as D (7 bases). The V end lost 2 bases, the J end lost 8 bases, and 13 bases lay between the germline ends. Germline V gene lookup returns CDR1 SQVTM and CDR2 ANQGSEA. The length of the CDR3 is 13 residues. CDR3 region: CSVERRGPDEQFF. The CDR3 DNA reads as TGCAGCGTTGAAAGGAGGGGGCCGGATGAGCAGTTCTTC.

The rearrangement links TRBV6-5 to TRBJ1-2; D remains ambiguous. The germline V and J ends were trimmed by 5 bases and 4 bases, with 11 bases remaining between them. The CDR3 has 13 residues. Looked up from germline, CDR1 is MNHEY and CDR2 is SVGAGI. The CDR3 DNA reads as TGTGCCAGCAGTCCAAGAATCAGCTATGGCTACACCTTC. Its translation: CASSPRISYGYTF.

This clonotype was counted only a few times. The chain joins TRBV29-1 to TRBJ1-1; D gene ambiguous. Germline CDR1 and CDR2: SQVTM and ANQGSEA. The germline V and J ends were trimmed by 6 bases and 6 bases, with 14 bases remaining between them. This CDR3 has 12 amino acids. Here the CDR3 DNA reads TGCAGCGTACCGGGGAGAAGGGCTGAAGCTTTCTTT. Translation gives CSVPGRRAEAFF.

This chain uses TRBV11-2 with TRBJ2-1; 8 positions match TRBD2. Germline assignment: CDR1 SGHAT and CDR2 FQNNGV. This CDR3 region has 14 residues. V trimming: 9 bases; J trimming: 13 bases; junction bases outside the gene matches: 17. DNA for the CDR3: TGTGCCAGTAGCCAACTTAGCGGGGTGGCTCTTCAGTTCTTC. Translation gives CASSQLSGVALQFF. Full variable domain (missing parts from reference TRBV11-2 and TRBJ2-1): EAGVAQSPRYKIIEKRQSVAFWCNPISGHATLYWYQQILGQGPKLLIQFQNNGVVDDSQLPKDRFSAERLKGVDSTLKIQPAKLEDSAVYLCASSQLSGVALQFFGPGTRLTVL.

Remarks on this clonotype: Possible read error: a much larger clone is one base away. The chain couples TRBV4-1 to TRBJ2-2; 9 bases fit TRBD1. CDR1 is MGHRA and CDR2 is YSYEKL in the germline V gene. There are 15 residues in the CDR3. The CDR3 sequence: CASSRDRVFTRELFF. For the CDR3, the DNA is TGCGCCAGCAGTCGGGACAGGGTTTTCACCAGGGAGCTGTTTTTT.

In its sample, this clonotype was seen a few times. The chain joins TRBV29-1 to TRBJ2-7; D remains ambiguous. Per germline, CDR1 SQVTM and CDR2 ANQGSEA. The ends were cut back, 0 bases at V and 5 bases at J, with 11 bases in the middle. The CDR3 contains 13 residues. CDR3 DNA: TGCAGCGTTGAAGATAAGGTACGGAACGAGCAGTACTTC. Its translation is CSVEDKVRNEQYF.

Notes on this clonotype: Since a much larger clone is just one base distant, this may be a read error. This CDR3 is missing its conserved last phenylalanine or tryptophan, likely due to a read error. The CDR3 region has the DNA TGCAGCGCCCGGGACTATTCTTACAATGAGCAGTTCTTA. It is translated as CSARDYSYNEQFL. V and J are TRBV29-1 and TRBJ2-1; TRBD2 matches 7 bases. V dropped 7 bases and J dropped 4; count of bases not matched to a gene: 7. Germline V gene lookup returns CDR1 SQVTM and CDR2 ANQGSEA. This CDR3 comprises 13 residues.